These 19 T cell receptor beta chains originate from one sample sequenced in a study of T cell responses to AZD1222 COVID-19 vaccine. Method: immunoSEQ multiplex PCR; TCRdb's copy keeps in-frame clones and lacks some. The sample lists about 22,000 clones, around 82% occurring once. This sample comprised peripheral blood, obtained on day 0 of AZD1222 vaccination. The receptors were gathered from an adult in good health.

V gene TRBV7-2 combines with J gene TRBJ2-7; D remains unclear. CDR1 is SGHTA, CDR2 FQGNSA, per germline. Trimming pared 5 bases from V and 3 bases from J, leaving 8 bases between. The CDR3 contains 12 residues. CDR3: CASSRNLYEQYF. The CDR3 DNA reads as TGTGCCAGCAGCCGCAACCTCTACGAGCAGTACTTC.

The rearrangement links TRBV28 to TRBJ1-4; the D is unclear. Germline lookup yields CDR1 MDHEN and CDR2 SYDVKM. This CDR3 has 10 residues. The V gene lost 8 bases and the J gene lost 5 bases, with 3 bases spanning the gap. The CDR3 bases are TGTGCCAGCTTCAATGAAAAACTGTTTTTT. It is translated as CASFNEKLFF.

This clone was found once. The chain carries TRBV28 and TRBJ2-7; D ambiguous. The CDR3 runs 13 residues. The V end lost 2 bases, the J end lost 3 bases, and 8 bases lay between the germline ends. In germline, CDR1 is MDHEN, CDR2 SYDVKM. This CDR3 is CASSLKSIYEQYF. The CDR3 DNA follows: TGTGCCAGCAGTTTAAAATCAATCTACGAGCAGTACTTC.

V and J are TRBV11-2 and TRBJ2-3, with TRBD2 identical over 10 bases. CDR1 is SGHAT and CDR2 is FQNNGV in the germline V gene. With 1 base clipped from V and 6 bases from J, the junction kept 10 bases outside the gene matches. The CDR3 extends over 17 amino acids. CDR3 DNA: TGTGCCAGCAGCTTAGGTCGACTAGCGGGCCTTTATGATACGCAGTATTTT. It specifies CASSLGRLAGLYDTQYF.

J is TRBJ2-5 and V is TRBV9; no firm D call. V gave up 0 bases and J gave up 5 bases, with 14 bases separating them. This CDR3 is 15 amino acids long. Germline V gene lookup returns CDR1 SGDLS and CDR2 YYNGEE. CDR3 in DNA: TGTGCCAGCAGCGTAGAAGCGTCCGAAGCTGAGACCCAGTACTTC. Its protein product is CASSVEASEAETQYF.

The V gene is TRBV7-9, the J gene TRBJ1-1; possible D gene TRBD1, 6 bases. The CDR3 loop spans 16 amino acids. V lost 0 bases and J lost 4, with 15 bases in between. Germline V lookup: CDR1 SEHNR, CDR2 FQNEAQ (reference sequence). The CDR3 nucleotides read TGTGCCAGCAGCTTAGCACGGGCAGGGGTCTTCACTGAAGCTTTCTTT. The encoded protein is CASSLARAGVFTEAFF.

V usage is TRBV18 and J usage is TRBJ2-7, with D possibly TRBD1 on 5 matching bases. With 5 bases removed from V and 4 bases from J, the gap between germline ends came to 12 bases. CDR3 length equals 13 residues. The germline V gene has CDR1 KGHSH and CDR2 LQKENI. This CDR3 reads CASSEQGPYEQYF. CDR3 coding DNA: TGTGCCAGCTCAGAGCAGGGTCCTTACGAGCAGTACTTC.

The genes are TRBV10-3 and TRBJ1-3; D might be TRBD1 (5 bases). Germline V CDR1 and CDR2: ENHRY, SYGVKD. The V and J ends lost 0 bases and 0 bases respectively, with 6 bases between them. The CDR3 consists of 15 residues. This chain's CDR3 is CAISESGTSGNTIYF. CDR3 bases: TGTGCCATCAGTGAGTCGGGGACCTCTGGAAACACCATATATTTT.

CDR3 coding DNA: TGTGCCAGCGGGGCAGGCAGCTATGGCTACACCTTC. Its protein product is CASGAGSYGYTF. J is TRBJ1-2 and V is TRBV19; possible D gene TRBD1, 5 bases. The germline CDR1 and CDR2 sequences are LNHDA and SQIVND (reference sequence). Trimming removed 9 bases from V and 4 bases from J, with 12 bases in between. The CDR3 is 12 amino acids.

The CDR3 DNA reads as TGTGCCAGCTCAAAAATTGAGGCCTCGCGACCCGGGGAGCTGTTTTTT. Encoded protein: CASSKIEASRPGELFF. The chain links TRBV18 to TRBJ2-2, with D hard to call. This CDR3 is 16 amino acids long. V shed 5 bases and J shed 6 bases, with 19 bases lying between them. CDR1 is KGHSH, CDR2 LQKENI, per germline.

V gene TRBV9 combines with J gene TRBJ2-2; 7 bases line up with TRBD2. From germline, CDR1 is SGDLS and CDR2 YYNGEE. The CDR3 runs 18 residues. The junction had 12 bases not matched to a gene; V was cut back by 0 bases and J by 4 bases. CDR3: CASSVGGLGGTSTGELFF. CDR3 coding DNA: TGTGCCAGCAGCGTAGGGGGTTTGGGAGGGACGAGCACCGGGGAGCTGTTTTTT.

The chain employs TRBV28 and TRBJ1-5; 8 bases fit TRBD1. V lost 10 bases to trimming and J lost 7 bases; unmatched junction nucleotides: 12. Germline CDR1 and CDR2: MDHEN and SYDVKM. CDR3 length equals 14 residues. CDR3 nucleotide sequence: TGTGCCACAACAGATCAGGGGGCGGCACAGCCCCAGCATTTT. This sequence encodes CATTDQGAAQPQHF.

The chain couples TRBV19 to TRBJ1-2; possibly TRBD1 for D (6 bases). CDR3 size: 12 residues. In germline, CDR1 is LNHDA, CDR2 SQIVND (reference sequence). Trimming shortened V by 10 bases and J by 7 bases, and 16 bases separated the two germline ends. Written as DNA, the CDR3 is TGTGCCACCGGGACAAGGGGAAGTGGCTACACCTTC. Amino acid sequence: CATGTRGSGYTF.

The gene calls are TRBV5-5 and TRBJ2-3; D possibly corresponds to TRBD2 (6 bases). Germline V lookup: CDR1 SGHKS, CDR2 YYEKEE (reference sequence). Deletions cut 2 bases from V and 3 bases from J, with 10 bases between. The CDR3 is 14 amino acids. The CDR3 DNA is TGTGCCAGCAGCTTCGGGGGAAAAACAGATACGCAGTATTTT. Encoded protein: CASSFGGKTDTQYF.

The chain carries TRBV30 and TRBJ1-6; tentative D call: TRBD1 (5 bases). V lost 5 bases to trimming and J lost 9 bases, with 8 bases between them. The germline CDR1 and CDR2 sequences are GTSNPN and SVGIG (reference sequence). The CDR3 is 11 residues long. The CDR3 DNA reads as TGTGCCTGGTTCAGGGCTTCACCCCTCCACTTT. This translates into CAWFRASPLHF.

The chain carries TRBV10-1 and TRBJ1-2; D remains ambiguous. The CDR3 has 13 amino acids. Germline loops: CDR1 WNHNN, CDR2 SYGVQD (reference sequence). V lost 6 bases and J lost 2, with 10 bases in between. CDR3 sequence reads: CASSEDGNYGYTF. The CDR3 bases are TGCGCCAGCAGCGAGGACGGGAACTATGGCTACACCTTC.

In nucleotides, the CDR3 is TGTGCCAGCAGCCCTAGACAGGGCCACGAGCAGTACTTC. This sequence encodes CASSPRQGHEQYF. The rearrangement uses TRBV2 and TRBJ2-7, with 7 bases identical to TRBD1. Germline V CDR1 and CDR2: SNHLY, FYNNEI. The CDR3 extends over 13 amino acids. The junction had 7 bases not matched to a gene; V was cut back by 6 bases and J by 5 bases.

The rearrangement links TRBV4-3 to TRBJ1-2; D is uncertain. The V gene lost 1 base and the J gene lost 0 bases, with 3 bases spanning the gap. The CDR3 is made up of 13 amino acids. Germline V gene lookup returns CDR1 LGHNA and CDR2 YSLEER. The DNA of the CDR3 is TGCGCCAGCAGCCAAGGGGCTAACTATGGCTACACCTTC. Its translation: CASSQGANYGYTF.

This chain links TRBV7-3 with TRBJ1-1; maybe TRBD1 (5 bases). Trimming stripped 5 bases from V and 11 bases from J, with 18 bases between. CDR3 length: 13 residues. CDR1 is SGHTA and CDR2 is FQGTGA in the germline V gene. The CDR3, as DNA: TGTGCCAGCAGCCCTCAATCAGGGATGTATGCTTTCTTT. Amino acid sequence: CASSPQSGMYAFF.